Sequencing of this T cell receptor (beta chain) was carried out in a study of T-cell memory formation after mild COVID-19. Study summary: Clusters were largely donor specific.

Points on this clonotype: Antigen: not known.

With constant-segment primers, 5'RACE yielded cDNA libraries of TCR alpha and TCR beta that carried sample barcodes and UMIs. In TCRdb, the 5' RACE reads were re-called with MiXCR into one record per CDR3 protein. This table has 150,000 to 200,000 distinct CDR3 sequences, more than 12% appearing once. General study points: The second-wave clones peaking on day 37 were not confirmed as SARS-CoV-2-specific. Within pre-infection memory, some responding clones were found, suggesting cross-reactive memory joined.

This receptor was identified in an adult woman who had mild COVID-19 (a few samples of this study predate the infection). Cell type and time point are not known. The sample consisted of PBMCs or a T cell subset sorted from them (not recorded which).

This CDR3 reads CASSPGGRTEAFF. For the CDR3, the DNA is TGTGCCAGCAGTCCCGGTGGGCGGACTGAAGCTTTCTTT. This chain uses TRBV12-3 or TRBV12-4 with TRBJ1-1, with D unclear. Trimming took 5 bases from V and 5 from J, leaving 12 bases between them. This CDR3 is 13 amino acids long.